This T cell receptor (beta chain) was profiled in a study of siplizumab effects on memory and regulatory T cells (dated by TCRdb to the late 2010s). Context from the whole study: The study looked at the effect of siplizumab, an anti-CD2 antibody, on alloreactive T-cell subsets in allogeneic mixed lymphocyte reactions made from human PBMCs.

Details on this clone: Its binding antigen is unknown. Per-nucleotide qualities are absent, and no much larger clonotype sits a single base away.

What the authors observed across the whole study: Because sequences below about 10^-5 frequency were poorly captured, only a minor fraction of alloreactive clones could be mapped to unstimulated subsets. Whether proliferating Tregs from siplizumab cultures actually had suppressive function was not functionally confirmed. Of the alloreactive CD4+ clones that could be mapped, the Treg-derived share averaged about 63% with siplizumab compared with 25% to 30% in control reactions. The cumulative frequency of alloreactive sequences that could be traced back to unstimulated CD4+ memory T cells was significantly reduced by siplizumab. Greater diversity appeared to be present in unstimulated naive T cells than in memory T cells, and a substantial contribution to the alloresponse seemed to be made by naive cells. For roughly 75-95% of proliferating CD4+ or CD8+ clones, no naive or memory phenotype could be assigned.

From cysteine to phenylalanine, the CDR3 is 14 amino acids long. Of all the DNA, just the CDR3 is kept, 42 bases in frame from base 1. The germline V gene encodes CDR1 SGHDT and CDR2 YYEEEE. V lost 0 bases and J lost 4 bases, and the count of bases not matched to a germline gene is 3. Sorted unstimulated T cells and proliferating T cells recovered from mixed lymphocyte reactions were subjected to TCRbeta CDR3 sequencing. Fresh whole blood from about eleven HLA-typed healthy donors served as the source for isolating PBMCs. To map where alloreactive clones came from, CD4+ non-regulatory T cells in the unstimulated state were FACS-sorted. Library prep was done by the immunoSEQ multiplex PCR assay. Around 10^5 TCR templates per sample were assayed by the deep sequencing platform. Genomic DNA extracted from sorted T cells was used for TCRbeta CDR3 sequencing. In the original analysis: The R programming language was used for clonal analysis of TCRbeta CDR3 data. Alloreactive CD4+ and CD8+ clones were identified by comparing unstimulated samples to CFSE-low samples taken after the reaction. Regulatory or non-regulatory origin was assigned to alloreactive CD4+ clones by matching of sequences to sorted unstimulated Treg and non-Treg repertoires. TCRdb re-hosts the immuneACCESS table, in-frame sequences only. Its copies lack some clones; in the studies checked, an unresolved V gene accounts for under half of them, and the cause for the rest is not known. From that table come the V and J calls and clone size; the DNA was used to work out D and trimming. A total of about 100,000 clones appear in this sample, around nine tenths of them only once. The ten largest clones represent more than 10% of the sample.

Sequencing input: non-Treg CD4+ T cells sorted from blood. In light of the paper, this sample's cell subset or site label describes: FACS-sorted unstimulated CD4+ non-regulatory T cells. The receptor comes from a human donor in good health. The V and J segments used are TRBV5-6 and TRBJ1-1, with 7 middle bases fitting TRBD1. For the CDR3, the sequence is CASSLAAGGTEAFF. The DNA sequence follows: TGTGCCAGCAGCTTGGCCGCAGGGGGCACTGAAGCTTTCTTT.